This passage covers 12 T cell receptor beta chains from one sample sequenced in a study of Graves' ophthalmopathy and Graves' hyperthyroidism (dated by TCRdb to 2017 to 2018). For sequencing, an Illumina HiSeq 2000 was employed. TCR beta CDR3 regions were amplified from RNA transcripts for repertoire sequencing. HTBI primers and the Qiagen OneStep RT-PCR kit were used in a first-round RT-PCR, which was followed by a second-round multiplex PCR, size selection and purification. TCRdb's own reprocessing of the public reads used fastp at Q25 and MiXCR and kept productive beta chains. Duplicate CDR3 protein sequences are folded into a single record with the most common DNA and genes. The sample table shows about 620,000 distinct CDR3 sequences, and 20% to 25% are seen once. Approximately 6.5% of the sample is taken by the ten largest. Sequenced: peripheral blood. The receptors were sampled from a woman under 30 with stable Graves' hyperthyroidism. Some clones in this sample may be carry-over from other donors' samples. Donor details come from another sample of the same person, matched by shared clones.

J is TRBJ1-1 and V is TRBV11-2, with 7 bases lining up with TRBD1. The CDR3 totals 14 residues. The V and J ends lost 6 bases and 5 bases, in that order; junction bases with no gene match: 9. Germline V CDR1 and CDR2: SGHAT, FQNNGV. CDR3 loop: CASSPTRGRTEAFF. The DNA for the CDR3 is TGTGCCAGCAGTCCAACCAGGGGGAGGACTGAAGCTTTCTTT. The full variable domain, in which reference TRBV11-2 and TRBJ1-1 provide the parts outside the CDR3, is EAGVAQSPRYKIIEKRQSVAFWCNPISGHATLYWYQQILGQGPKLLIQFQNNGVVDDSQLPKDRFSAERLKGVDSTLKIQPAKLEDSAVYLCASSPTRGRTEAFFGQGTRLTVV.

V gene TRBV20-1 combines with J gene TRBJ1-2; unclear D gene. The length of the CDR3 is 13 residues. V was pared by 3 bases and J by 4 bases, with 12 bases between. Germline values: CDR1 DFQATT, CDR2 SNEGSKA (reference sequence). In DNA form, the CDR3 reads TGCAGTGCTAGTATCCGGGTGGGCTATGGCTACACCTTC. Protein product: CSASIRVGYGYTF.

The table lists this clonotype with many counts. The chain has TRBV6-1 and TRBJ2-7; D is possibly TRBD1 (8 bases). Germline V gene data show CDR1 as MNHNS and CDR2 as SASEGT. CDR3 length: 19 amino acids. V lost 0 bases, J lost 3 bases, and 24 bases lay in between. In DNA form, the CDR3 reads TGTGCCAGCAGTGAAGCTGACGCGGGGGACAGGCTGGGTTTCTACGAGCAGTACTTC. It translates to CASSEADAGDRLGFYEQYF.

This clonotype was observed at least ten times. This chain joins TRBV6-5 and TRBJ2-5; unclear D gene. Trimming took 0 bases from V and 1 from J, leaving 9 bases between them. The V gene's germline CDR1 is MNHEY and CDR2 SVGAGI. The CDR3 spans 15 residues. The CDR3 spells CASSYSRNSQETQYF. For the CDR3, the DNA is TGTGCCAGCAGTTACTCCCGGAACAGCCAAGAGACCCAGTACTTC.

There are many counts of this clonotype. The chain uses TRBV9 and TRBJ2-5; 10 bases fit TRBD2. Germline V lookup: CDR1 SGDLS, CDR2 YYNGEE. V gave up 3 bases and J gave up 5 bases; unmatched junction bases: 7. This CDR3 contains 15 residues. The CDR3 loop is CASSDAGTSAETQYF. The CDR3, as DNA: TGTGCCAGCAGCGACGCCGGGACTAGCGCGGAGACCCAGTACTTC.

The chain couples TRBV30 to TRBJ1-1; 8 positions match TRBD1. The J segment lost 0 bases and the V segment lost 4 bases, leaving 13 bases of the junction unmatched. The CDR3 has 17 residues. Germline CDR1 is GTSNPN and CDR2 is SVGIG (reference sequence). The CDR3 loop reads CAWTSGTGYPLNTEAFF. The CDR3 DNA reads TGTGCCTGGACCTCCGGGACAGGCTACCCCCTGAACACTGAAGCTTTCTTT.

A note on this clonotype: This clone may be a read error of a much larger clone one base away. V gene TRBV19 combines with J gene TRBJ1-1; TRBD1 aligns across 8 bases. CDR1 is LNHDA, CDR2 SQIVND, per germline (reference sequence). This CDR3 comprises 14 residues. The CDR3 DNA is TGTGCCAGTCTATCCCGACAGGGGCAAACTGAAGCTTGCTTT. Translating gives CASLSRQGQTEACF.

This clonotype appeared many times. The chain links TRBV6-1 to TRBJ2-7; tentatively, D is TRBD2 (5 bases). From germline, CDR1 is MNHNS and CDR2 SASEGT. Trimming took off 2 bases at V and 2 bases at J, with 10 bases between the two ends. The CDR3 consists of 14 residues. CDR3 region: CASSERTGAYEQYF. For the CDR3, the DNA is TGTGCCAGCAGTGAACGGACCGGGGCCTACGAGCAGTACTTC.

The V and J genes are TRBV3-1 and TRBJ1-5; 9 positions match TRBD1. Germline CDR1 and CDR2: LGHDT and YNNKEL (reference sequence). The CDR3 sequence is 16 residues long. V gave up 4 bases and J gave up 2 bases; unmatched junction bases: 6. CDR3 loop: CASSRTQGAGNQPQHF. The CDR3 region has the DNA TGTGCCAGCAGCCGGACACAGGGGGCCGGCAATCAGCCCCAGCATTTT.

This clonotype was counted many times. The chain couples TRBV12-3 or TRBV12-4 to TRBJ2-7; TRBD1 matches 9 bases. The CDR3 runs 15 residues. With V trimmed by 4 bases and J by 2 bases, 6 bases remained unmatched. The CDR3 loop reads CASSSPDRGTYEQYF. The CDR3 coding sequence is TGTGCCAGCAGTTCCCCCGACAGGGGGACCTACGAGCAGTACTTC.

V is TRBV6-1 and J is TRBJ1-2; a weak D match, TRBD1 (6 bases). The CDR3 is 14 residues long. With 5 bases removed from V and 5 bases from J, the gap between germline ends came to 15 bases. Per the germline V gene, CDR1 is MNHNS and CDR2 is SASEGT. The CDR3 reads CASSPTGKLYGYTF. Here the CDR3 DNA reads TGTGCCAGCAGTCCCACAGGGAAGCTTTATGGCTACACCTTC.

This clonotype was seen repeatedly, ten times or more. The rearrangement links TRBV6-5 to TRBJ1-6, with D hard to call. The germline gives CDR1 MNHEY, CDR2 SVGAGI. This CDR3 is built from 13 residues. V was cut by 2 bases and J by 14 bases, with 13 bases left in between. The CDR3 region has the DNA TGTGCCAGCAGTTACGAGAGGCGGGGATCCCTCCACTTT. Its translation: CASSYERRGSLHF.